These T cell receptor beta chains were read from a single sample in a study of shared clonotypes between healthy human individuals. Sequencing used immunoSEQ multiplex PCR; TCRdb keeps in-frame clones, though not all of them. The table has some 2.1 million clones, 85% to 95% seen once; the top ten hold under 0.15%. Input material: naive CD4+ T cells sorted from blood. The receptors originated from a man between 18 and 29 years old in good health. Each CDR3 is given with its conserved first and last residue. A D gene is named only where the DNA matches it firmly.

>TRBV27|-|TRBJ2-7
CAGDRPLLSYEQYF
>TRBV5-6|-|TRBJ1-1
CASSQAGRPPDEEAFF
>TRBV18|-|TRBJ2-7
CASSQRQVPVYEQYF
>TRBV18|-|TRBJ2-7
CASSLGIVYEQYF
>TRBV29-1|TRBD1|TRBJ1-2
CSVAAGQAYGYTF
>TRBV6-5|-|TRBJ1-3
CASSPTASSGNTIYF
>TRBV19|-|TRBJ2-4
CASSDPFVGGKNIQYF
>TRBV4-1|-|TRBJ1-4
CASSPLGRGEANEKLFF
>TRBV18|-|TRBJ2-3
CASSPPGGTTDTQYF
>TRBV7-3|-|TRBJ2-3
CASSSRRGRTDTQYF
>TRBV6-6|TRBD1|TRBJ2-2
CASSTNRGAGELFF
>TRBV5-6|TRBD1|TRBJ2-7
CASSLGQGANLWEQYF
>TRBV4-3|-|TRBJ2-7
CASSQDTAGSPYEQYF
>TRBV7-2|-|TRBJ1-6
CASSQPPGAPNSPLHF
>TRBV6-5|TRBD1|TRBJ2-5
CASSYGTGKGEETQYF
>TRBV7-2|-|TRBJ1-1
CASSSRVKQELAFF
>TRBV30|-|TRBJ1-6
CASTGGASSYNSPLHF
>TRBV6-1|-|TRBJ2-1
CARVRGGKEQFF
>TRBV7-2|-|TRBJ2-7
CASSLVYGEQYF
>TRBV5-1|-|TRBJ2-2
CASSPNWGAGELFF
>TRBV6-1|-|TRBJ1-1
CAVAGTPYEAFF
>TRBV27|-|TRBJ2-7
CASSADRSYEQYF
>TRBV7-8|-|TRBJ2-7
CASSRTTGPSYEQYF
>TRBV18|TRBD1|TRBJ2-7
CASSRRDRGFEQYF
>TRBV7-2|-|TRBJ1-6
CASSLGQNDSPLHF
>TRBV7-6|-|TRBJ2-5
CASSLGHLRETQYF
>TRBV6-5|-|TRBJ1-1
CASSYSEDTEAFF
>TRBV5-1|-|TRBJ2-1
CASSLGDIYNEQFF
>TRBV4-3|TRBD1|TRBJ1-5
CASSQDHRGGQPQHF
>TRBV5-4|-|TRBJ1-6
CASTGGGGSYNSPLHF
>TRBV7-2|-|TRBJ1-4
CASSLYESGKLFF
>TRBV11-3|-|TRBJ2-3
CASSLGGSASTDTQYF
>TRBV5-1|-|TRBJ2-2
CASSLVVSALAPPGELFF
>TRBV6-1|-|TRBJ2-1
CASSPRGSSYNEQFF
>TRBV7-2|TRBD2|TRBJ2-1
CASSFGLAGGNEQFF
>TRBV11-3|TRBD2|TRBJ2-3
CASSGGGARDTQYF
>TRBV19|TRBD1|TRBJ2-7
CASSLRDRTYEQYF
>TRBV10-3|TRBD1|TRBJ1-1
CASGTGGLNTEAFF
>TRBV13|-|TRBJ1-1
CASSFMGPNTEAFF
>TRBV10-3|-|TRBJ1-5
CAITSGNQPQHF
>TRBV5-4|-|TRBJ1-4
CASSLAGAQEKLFF
>TRBV11-2|-|TRBJ2-5
CASSLDGLGDETQYF
>TRBV21-1|-|TRBJ2-7
CASSKEGISVRGNHEQYF
>TRBV30|TRBD2|TRBJ2-3
CAWSTGLAGGTDTQYF
>TRBV2|TRBD2|TRBJ2-2
CASGRGTSAGELFF
>TRBV28|TRBD2|TRBJ2-2
CASKSGVSGRATGELFF
>TRBV10-3|-|TRBJ1-1
CAISDLFGATEAFF
>TRBV5-4|TRBD1|TRBJ2-5
CASSLEGTGSVKTQYF
>TRBV18|-|TRBJ2-1
CASSMSRGAYNEQFF
>TRBV7-2|TRBD1|TRBJ1-1
CASSLAPGGETEAFF
>TRBV7-9|-|TRBJ2-3
CASSLGYSTDTQYF